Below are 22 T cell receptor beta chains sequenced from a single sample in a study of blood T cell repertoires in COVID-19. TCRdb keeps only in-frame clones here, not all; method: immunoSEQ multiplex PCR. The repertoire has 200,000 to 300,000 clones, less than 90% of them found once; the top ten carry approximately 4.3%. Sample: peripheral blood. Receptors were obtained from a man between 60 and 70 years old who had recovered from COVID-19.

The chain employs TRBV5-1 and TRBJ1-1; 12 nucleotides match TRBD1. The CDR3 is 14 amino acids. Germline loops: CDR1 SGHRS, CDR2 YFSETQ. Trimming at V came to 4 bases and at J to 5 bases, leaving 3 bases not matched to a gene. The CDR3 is CASSAGQGATEAFF. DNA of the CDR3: TGCGCCAGCAGCGCGGGACAGGGGGCAACTGAAGCTTTCTTT.

The CDR3 coding sequence is TGCGCCAGCAGCAACGGACAGGGTCAAGAGACCCAGTACTTC. It translates to CASSNGQGQETQYF. The chain links TRBV5-1 to TRBJ2-5, with 8 bases identical to TRBD1. Germline-derived CDR1 and CDR2 are SGHRS and YFSETQ. This CDR3 has 14 amino acids. The V segment lost 4 bases and the J segment 2 bases; nucleotides outside the gene matches: 4. The full variable domain, rest sourced from reference TRBV5-1 and TRBJ2-5, is KAGVTQTPRYLIKTRGQQVTLSCSPISGHRSVSWYQQTPGQGLQFLFEYFSETQRNKGNFPGRFSGRQFSNSRSEMNVSTLELGDSALYLCASSNGQGQETQYFGPGTRLLVL.

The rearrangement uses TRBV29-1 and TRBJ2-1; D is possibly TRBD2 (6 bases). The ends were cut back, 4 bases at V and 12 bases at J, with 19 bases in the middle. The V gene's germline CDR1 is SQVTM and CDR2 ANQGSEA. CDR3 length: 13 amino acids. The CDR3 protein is CSVVLIGGLWQFF. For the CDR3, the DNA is TGCAGCGTTGTTCTAATCGGGGGACTGTGGCAGTTCTTC.

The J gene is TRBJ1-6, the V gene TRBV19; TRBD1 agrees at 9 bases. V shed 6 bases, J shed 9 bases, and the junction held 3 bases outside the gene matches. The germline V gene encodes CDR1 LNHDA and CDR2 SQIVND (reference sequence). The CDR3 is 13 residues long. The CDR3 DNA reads TGTGCCAGTAGGGACAGGGGCACTTCACCCCTCCACTTT. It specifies CASRDRGTSPLHF.

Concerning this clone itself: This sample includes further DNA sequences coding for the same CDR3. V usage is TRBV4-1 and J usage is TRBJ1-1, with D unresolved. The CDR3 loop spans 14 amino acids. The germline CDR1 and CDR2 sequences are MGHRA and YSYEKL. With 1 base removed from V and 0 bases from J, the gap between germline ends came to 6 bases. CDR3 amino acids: CASSQGTVNTEAFF. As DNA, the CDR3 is TGCGCCAGCAGCCAAGGTACAGTGAACACTGAAGCTTTCTTT.

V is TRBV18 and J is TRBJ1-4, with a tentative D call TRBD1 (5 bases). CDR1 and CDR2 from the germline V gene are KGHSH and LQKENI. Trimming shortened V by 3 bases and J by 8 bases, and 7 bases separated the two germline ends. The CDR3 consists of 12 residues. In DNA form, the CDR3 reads TGTGCCAGCTCACCCCAGGGAGAAAAACTGTTTTTT. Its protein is CASSPQGEKLFF. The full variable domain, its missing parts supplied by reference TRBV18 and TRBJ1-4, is NAGVMQNPRHLVRRRGQEARLRCSPMKGHSHVYWYRQLPEEGLKFMVYLQKENIIDESGMPKERFSAEFPKEGPSILRIQQVVRGDSAAYFCASSPQGEKLFFGSGTQLSVL.

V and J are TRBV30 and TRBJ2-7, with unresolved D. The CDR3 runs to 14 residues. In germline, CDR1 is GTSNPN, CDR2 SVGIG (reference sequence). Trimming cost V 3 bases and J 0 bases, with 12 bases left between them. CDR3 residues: CAWSRSFGSYEQYF. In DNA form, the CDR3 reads TGTGCCTGGAGCCGTAGCTTTGGCTCCTACGAGCAGTACTTC.

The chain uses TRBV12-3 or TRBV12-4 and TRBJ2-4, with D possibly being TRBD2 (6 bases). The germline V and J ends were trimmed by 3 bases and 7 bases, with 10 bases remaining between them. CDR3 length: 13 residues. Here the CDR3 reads CASSFSGGNIQYF. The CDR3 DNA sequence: TGTGCCAGCAGTTTCAGTGGAGGGAACATTCAGTACTTC.

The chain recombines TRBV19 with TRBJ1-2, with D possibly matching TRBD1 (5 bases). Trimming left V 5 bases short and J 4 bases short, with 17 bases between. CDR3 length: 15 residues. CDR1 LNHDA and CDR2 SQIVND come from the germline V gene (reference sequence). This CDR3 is CASSSQSGGRYGYTF. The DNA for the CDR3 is TGTGCCAGTAGTTCCCAATCGGGGGGACGCTATGGCTACACCTTC. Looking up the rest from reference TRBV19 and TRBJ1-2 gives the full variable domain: DGGITQSPKYLFRKEGQNVTLSCEQNLNHDAMYWYRQDPGQGLRLIYYSQIVNDFQKGDIAEGYSVSREKKESFPLTVTSAQKNPTAFYLCASSSQSGGRYGYTFGSGTRLTVV.

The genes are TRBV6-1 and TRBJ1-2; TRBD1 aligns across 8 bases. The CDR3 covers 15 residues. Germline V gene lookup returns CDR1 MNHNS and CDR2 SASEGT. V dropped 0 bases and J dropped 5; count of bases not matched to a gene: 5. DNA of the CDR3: TGTGCCAGCAGTGAAGCGGACAGGGTGGGGTATGGCTACACCTTC. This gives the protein CASSEADRVGYGYTF.

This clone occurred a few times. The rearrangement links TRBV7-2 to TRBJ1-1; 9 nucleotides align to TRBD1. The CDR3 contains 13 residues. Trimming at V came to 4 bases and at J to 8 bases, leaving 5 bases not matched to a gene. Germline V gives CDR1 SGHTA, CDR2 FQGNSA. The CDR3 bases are TGTGCCAGCAGCTCCGGACAGGGGAGAGAAGCTTTCTTT. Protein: CASSSGQGREAFF.

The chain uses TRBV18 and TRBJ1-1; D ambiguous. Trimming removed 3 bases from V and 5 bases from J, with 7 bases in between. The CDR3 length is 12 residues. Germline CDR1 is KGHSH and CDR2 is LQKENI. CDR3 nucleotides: TGTGCCAGCTCACCGGCCGGGACTGAAGCTTTCTTT. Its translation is CASSPAGTEAFF.

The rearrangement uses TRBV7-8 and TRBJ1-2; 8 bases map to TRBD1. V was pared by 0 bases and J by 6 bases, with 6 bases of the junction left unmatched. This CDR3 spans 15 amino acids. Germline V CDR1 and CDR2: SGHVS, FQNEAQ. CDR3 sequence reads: CASSLARAGGHGYTF. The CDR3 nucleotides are TGTGCCAGCAGCTTAGCGAGAGCAGGGGGCCATGGCTACACCTTC.

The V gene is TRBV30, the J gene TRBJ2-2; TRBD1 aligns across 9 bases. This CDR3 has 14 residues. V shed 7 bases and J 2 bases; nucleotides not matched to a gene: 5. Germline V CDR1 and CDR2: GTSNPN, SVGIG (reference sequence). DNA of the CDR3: TGTGCCTTGGACAGGGGACTTAACACCGGGGAGCTGTTTTTT. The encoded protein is CALDRGLNTGELFF.

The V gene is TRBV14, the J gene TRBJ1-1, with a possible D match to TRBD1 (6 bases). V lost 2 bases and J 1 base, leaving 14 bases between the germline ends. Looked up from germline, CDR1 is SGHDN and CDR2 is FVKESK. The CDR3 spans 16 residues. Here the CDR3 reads CASSQQGPTRNTEAFF. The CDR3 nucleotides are TGTGCCAGCAGCCAACAGGGGCCAACCCGGAACACTGAAGCTTTCTTT.

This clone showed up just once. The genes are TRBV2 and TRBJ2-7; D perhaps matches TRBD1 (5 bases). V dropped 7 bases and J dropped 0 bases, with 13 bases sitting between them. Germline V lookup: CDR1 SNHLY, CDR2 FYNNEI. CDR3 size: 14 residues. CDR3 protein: CASKGSESSYEQYF. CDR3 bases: TGTGCCAGCAAGGGGTCGGAGAGCTCCTACGAGCAGTACTTC.

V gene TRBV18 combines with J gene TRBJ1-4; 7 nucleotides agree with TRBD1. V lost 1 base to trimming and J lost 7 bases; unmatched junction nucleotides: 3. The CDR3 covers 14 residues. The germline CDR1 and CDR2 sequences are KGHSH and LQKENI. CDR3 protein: CASSPRQGGEKLFF. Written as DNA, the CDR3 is TGTGCCAGCTCACCACGGCAGGGGGGTGAAAAACTGTTTTTT. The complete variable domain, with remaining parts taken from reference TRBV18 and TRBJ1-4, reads NAGVMQNPRHLVRRRGQEARLRCSPMKGHSHVYWYRQLPEEGLKFMVYLQKENIIDESGMPKERFSAEFPKEGPSILRIQQVVRGDSAAYFCASSPRQGGEKLFFGSGTQLSVL.

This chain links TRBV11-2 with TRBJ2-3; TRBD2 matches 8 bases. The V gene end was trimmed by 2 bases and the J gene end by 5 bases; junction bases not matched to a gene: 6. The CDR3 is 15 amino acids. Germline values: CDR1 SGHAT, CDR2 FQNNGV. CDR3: CASSLFSLAGDTQYF. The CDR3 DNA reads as TGTGCCAGCAGCTTATTTAGTCTAGCGGGAGATACGCAGTATTTT.

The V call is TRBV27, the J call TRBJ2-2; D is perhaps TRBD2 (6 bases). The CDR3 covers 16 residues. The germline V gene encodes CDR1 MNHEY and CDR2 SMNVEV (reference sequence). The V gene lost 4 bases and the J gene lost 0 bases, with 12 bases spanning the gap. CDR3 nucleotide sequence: TGTGCCAGCAGTTCCACGCGGGAATCGAACACCGGGGAGCTGTTTTTT. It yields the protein CASSSTRESNTGELFF.

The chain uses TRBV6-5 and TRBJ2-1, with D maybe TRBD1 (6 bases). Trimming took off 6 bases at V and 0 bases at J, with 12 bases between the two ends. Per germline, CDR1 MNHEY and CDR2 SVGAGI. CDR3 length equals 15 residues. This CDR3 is CASSTTGDSYNEQFF. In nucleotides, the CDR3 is TGTGCCAGCAGCACGACAGGTGACTCCTACAATGAGCAGTTCTTC.

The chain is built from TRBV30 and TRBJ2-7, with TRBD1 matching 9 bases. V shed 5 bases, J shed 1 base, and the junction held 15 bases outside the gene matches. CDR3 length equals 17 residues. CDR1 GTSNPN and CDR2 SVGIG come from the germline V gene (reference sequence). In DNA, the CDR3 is TGTGCCTGGGGAAGCGGACAGGGGCTTCGGTCGTCCTACGAGCAGTACTTC. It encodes CAWGSGQGLRSSYEQYF. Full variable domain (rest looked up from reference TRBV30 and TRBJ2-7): SQTIHQWPATLVQPVGSPLSLECTVEGTSNPNLYWYRQAAGRGLQLLFYSVGIGQISSEVPQNLSASRPQDRQFILSSKKLLLSDSGFYLCAWGSGQGLRSSYEQYFGPGTRLTVT.

This CDR3 is CASSELLAGYNEQFF. CDR3 nucleotides: TGTGCCAGCAGTGAACTACTAGCGGGCTACAATGAGCAGTTCTTC. This chain joins TRBV6-1 and TRBJ2-1; 9 bases match TRBD2. Per the germline V gene, CDR1 is MNHNS and CDR2 is SASEGT. After removal of 2 bases from V and 3 bases from J, the junction contained 2 bases not matched to a gene. The CDR3 covers 15 residues.